Listed below are T cell receptor beta chains from one sample, sequenced in a study of Ad26.COV2.S vaccination and SARS-CoV-2 variants. Data came from immunoSEQ multiplex PCR; TCRdb stores just in-frame clones and leaves some out. The sample has about half a million clones, 80% to 90% seen once. This specimen was peripheral blood, taken in a trial of Ad26.COV2.S vaccine versus placebo. All receptors derive from a person aged 18 to 65 who received the Ad26.COV2.S COVID-19 vaccine or a placebo. Each CDR3 is given with its conserved first and last residue. D genes are given only for firm matches. Where a row states a size, it is once, few, many or the class of an expanded clone; other rows omit it.

v_call	clone_size	d_call	j_call	cdr3_nt	cdr3_aa
TRBV7-7	NA	TRBD1	TRBJ2-5	TGTGCTAGCAGCCAACAGGGGGGCCAAGAGACCCAGTACTTC	CASSQQGGQETQYF
TRBV5-8	NA	TRBD1	TRBJ1-4	TGTGCCAGCAGCTCCCGAGGAGGACAGGCAAATGAAAAACTGTTTTTT	CASSSRGGQANEKLFF
TRBV10-3	NA	TRBD1	TRBJ1-1	TGTGCCATCAGGGAGGGACAGGGGGCGTTCGGGAACACTGAAGCTTTCTTT	CAIREGQGAFGNTEAFF
TRBV28	NA	TRBD1	TRBJ2-7	TGTGCCAGCAGGTCGACAGGGGATCGGGAGCAGTACTTC	CASRSTGDREQYF
TRBV2	NA	NA	TRBJ1-1	TGTGCCAGCAGTACATACTACTCGACAGTTGAAGCTTTCTTT	CASSTYYSTVEAFF
TRBV19	NA	NA	TRBJ2-1	TGTGCCAGTGGGACGGACCTGGGCAGTGAGCAGTTCTTC	CASGTDLGSEQFF
TRBV6-2/TRBV6-3	NA	NA	TRBJ1-1	TGTGCCAGCAGTTATAGGAGTATGAACACTGAAGCTTTCTTT	CASSYRSMNTEAFF
TRBV5-5	NA	NA	TRBJ2-5	TGTGCCAGCAGCCCAGGGTGGACCCAAGAGACCCAGTACTTC	CASSPGWTQETQYF
TRBV9	NA	TRBD1	TRBJ2-3	TGTGCCAGCAGCCCCCATGTCAGGGGGCGAACAGATACGCAGTATTTT	CASSPHVRGRTDTQYF
TRBV3-1/TRBV3-2	NA	NA	TRBJ1-2	TGTGCCAGCAGCCGGGACCACAGGCGTTATGGCTACACCTTC	CASSRDHRRYGYTF
TRBV6-5	NA	NA	TRBJ2-2	TGTGCCAGCAGAGACAGGAAGAGGGCCGGGGAGCTGTTTTTT	CASRDRKRAGELFF
TRBV28	NA	NA	TRBJ2-7	TGTGCCAGCAGCCCCCAGTTCTACGAGCAGTACTTC	CASSPQFYEQYF
TRBV11-2	NA	NA	TRBJ2-5	TGTGCCAGCAGCTTAGATCGTTACGCGACCCAGTACTTC	CASSLDRYATQYF
TRBV7-9	NA	NA	TRBJ1-6	TGTGCCAGCAGCCTTCAGGGTTCCGATTCACCCCTCCACTTT	CASSLQGSDSPLHF
TRBV6-2/TRBV6-3	NA	TRBD2	TRBJ2-5	TGTGCCAGCAGTTCGACTAGCGGGCCTCGGCCCGAGACCCAGTACTTC	CASSSTSGPRPETQYF
TRBV5-4	NA	TRBD2	TRBJ2-1	TGTGCCAGCAGCTTTCGCGGGGGGGGCAGTGAGCAGTTCTTC	CASSFRGGGSEQFF
TRBV5-1	once	TRBD1	TRBJ1-1	TGCGCCAGCAGAAACTTAGGACAGGGGGTTGAAGCTTTCTTT	CASRNLGQGVEAFF
TRBV13	NA	NA	TRBJ2-5	TGTGCCAGCAGCTTAAAGGGGGCGCGGGGGGAGACCCAGTACTTC	CASSLKGARGETQYF
TRBV2	NA	NA	TRBJ1-5	TGTGCCAGCAGTGATGGGATTGCCGGCAATCAGCCCCAGCATTTT	CASSDGIAGNQPQHF
TRBV27	NA	TRBD1	TRBJ1-4	TGTGCCAGCAGAATCAGGGGGCGTGGGGAAAAACTGTTTTTT	CASRIRGRGEKLFF
TRBV12-3/TRBV12-4	NA	NA	TRBJ1-1	TGTGCCAGCAGTTTCCGGGGGAACACTGAAGCTTTCTTT	CASSFRGNTEAFF
TRBV11-2	NA	NA	TRBJ2-7	TGTGCCAGCAGCTTAGTCTTCTCGACAGTTGCAAACTTC	CASSLVFSTVANF
TRBV11-2	NA	NA	TRBJ2-7	TGTGCCAGCAGCCATCTCGTCATAGCGCGCGCGTTTCCCTACGAGCAGTACTTC	CASSHLVIARAFPYEQYF
TRBV27	few	NA	TRBJ1-6	TGTGCCAGCAGTTTATATCCAGGGTCTTCACCCCTCCACTTT	CASSLYPGSSPLHF
TRBV20-1	NA	NA	TRBJ2-7	TGCAGTGCTAGGTCTGGGCCCGAGCAGTACTTC	CSARSGPEQYF
TRBV7-9	NA	TRBD2	TRBJ2-7	TGTGCCAGCAGCTTAACTCCCGGACTAGCGGTTCTGGGGGAGCAGTACTTC	CASSLTPGLAVLGEQYF
TRBV3-1/TRBV3-2	NA	TRBD2	TRBJ2-1	TGTGCCACGGGTGGGGCTAGCGGCCGGAGCGATGAGCAGTTCTTC	CATGGASGRSDEQFF
TRBV12-3/TRBV12-4	NA	NA	TRBJ2-5	TGTGCCAGCAGTTTTGCAGGGGTAGAGACCCAGTACTTC	CASSFAGVETQYF
TRBV7-2	NA	NA	TRBJ2-5	TGTGCCAGCAGCTTAGTGTATACTGGGCAAGAGACCCAGTACTTC	CASSLVYTGQETQYF
TRBV7-8	NA	NA	TRBJ2-3	TGTGCCAGCAGCTTAGATTCTAGGACCAACACAGATACGCAGTATTTT	CASSLDSRTNTDTQYF
TRBV5-1	NA	TRBD1	TRBJ1-2	TGCGCCACCAGGAACTTGCCGGGACAGCCATATGGCTACACCTTC	CATRNLPGQPYGYTF